What follows is one T cell receptor (beta chain) and its context. This clone has only one observation. Its antigen is unknown. No much larger clone exists at a distance of one base, and base qualities are not known. These data originate in a study of cytomegalovirus exposure and HLA in healthy donors (dated by TCRdb to about 2017). Turning to the overall study: According to a later analysis, one platform produced both the roughly 130 validation repertoires and the 670 or so repertoires of the first cohort. The study aimed to test whether cataloging public T cell receptors could reveal signatures of past pathogen exposure. Along with the approximately 700-subject first cohort, a separate validation cohort of roughly 110 different subjects was used. The study combined high-throughput TCR immunosequencing, statistical association of individual TCRs with disease status, and machine learning to predict cytomegalovirus infection status. Beyond this particular receptor, the publication reports: The authors suggested that the approach could potentially be extended to other disease states and immunological phenotypes. The validation cohort had no HLA typing available for a later analysis, so co-occurrence within that cohort was assessed over all 120 or so repertoires. While some public TCRs were present in many individuals, most TCR sequences turned up only very rarely across donors. In a later analysis, TCRs clustered in the first cohort were found to also tend to co-occur in the approximately 120 validation repertoires, with 85% to 95% of cluster scores above 0. In vitro tests confirmed that three of the cytomegalovirus-associated TCR beta chains recognize cytomegalovirus antigens. In both the original and validation cohorts, the classifier was reported to diagnose cytomegalovirus status with high specificity and sensitivity. The study listed over 150 TCR beta chains as associated with cytomegalovirus.

Separate from the roughly 630-subject first cohort, the validation cohort of roughly 130 subjects was the group to which the donors belonged. The receptor library was made with the immunoSEQ multiplex PCR assay. As for the authors' bioinformatics: A statistical classification framework was built for diagnosing cytomegalovirus status from the catalog of TCR beta chain sequences. Entries here come from immuneACCESS through TCRdb and include only in-frame sequences with V and J called. Some clones fail to appear in such tables; in the studies checked, an unresolved V gene covers under half of the shortfall, and the cause of the remainder is unknown. V and J calls and clone size are as listed in that table; D and trimming were resolved from the DNA. In all, the sample holds 100,000 or so clones, and 86% of those were seen once. Under 4.5% of the sample is in the top ten clones. The CDR3 runs 12 amino acids, cysteine and phenylalanine included. Only the CDR3 region is kept as DNA, spanning 36 bases read in frame from base 1. The germline V gene specifies KGHSH as CDR1 and LQKENI as CDR2. Trimming removed 8 bases from V and 1 base from J; the gene matches leave 0 bases unexplained.

This receptor was taken from a woman between 18 and 30 years old in good health and CMV-seropositive. The rearranged chain carries TRBV18 and TRBJ1-1; 8 bases in the middle match TRBD1. Sequenced material: PBMCs. The nucleotides are TGTGCCAGCGGGACAGGGAACACTGAAGCTTTCTTT. This yields the protein CASGTGNTEAFF.